This T cell receptor beta chain was recovered during a study of T cells in Graves' hyperthyroidism and ophthalmopathy. Fresh peripheral blood, around 9.3 ml, was the source of the PBMCs. Concerning this clonotype: Antigen: not known.

Amplification of TCR beta CDR3 regions was performed using RNA transcripts as template. The study used the HTBI primer set for a first-round RT-PCR of the TCR CDR3. One entry per CDR3 protein, called by TCRdb with MiXCR from the multiplex PCR reads. The table lists more than 450,000 distinct CDR3 sequences, approximately 14% of them singletons. Study results and limitations: Most clonotypes expanded in the thyroid (above 0.001) were also present in blood.

Sample: blood. This sequence was found in a woman aged 40 to 55 with Graves' hyperthyroidism.

CDR3 in amino acids: CASSYTRYEQYF. The CDR3 DNA sequence: TGTGCCAGCAGCTACACTAGGTACGAGCAGTACTTC. V gene TRBV6-1 combines with J gene TRBJ2-7; possibly TRBD2 for D (5 bases). CDR3 length: 12 residues. Germline CDR1 is MNHNS and CDR2 is SASEGT. V was trimmed by 6 bases and J by 4 bases, leaving 10 bases between them.